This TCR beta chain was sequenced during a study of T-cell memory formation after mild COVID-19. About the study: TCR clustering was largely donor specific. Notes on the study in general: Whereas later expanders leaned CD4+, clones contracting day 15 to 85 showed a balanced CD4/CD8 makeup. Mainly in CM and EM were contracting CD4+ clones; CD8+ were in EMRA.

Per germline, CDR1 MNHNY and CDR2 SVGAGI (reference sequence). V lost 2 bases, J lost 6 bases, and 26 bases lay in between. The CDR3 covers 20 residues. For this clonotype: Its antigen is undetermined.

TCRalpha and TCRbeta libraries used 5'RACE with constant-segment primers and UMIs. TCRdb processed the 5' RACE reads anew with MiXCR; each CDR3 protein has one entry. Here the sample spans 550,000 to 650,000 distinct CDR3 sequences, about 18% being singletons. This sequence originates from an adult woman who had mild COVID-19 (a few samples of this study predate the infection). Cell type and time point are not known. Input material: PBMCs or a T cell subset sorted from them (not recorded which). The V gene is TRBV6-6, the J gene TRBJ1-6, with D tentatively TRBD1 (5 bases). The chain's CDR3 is CASSYVAGLGIGLRNSPLHF. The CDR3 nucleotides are TGTGCCAGCAGTTACGTCGCAGGGCTAGGGATTGGGCTACGTAATTCACCCCTCCACTTT.